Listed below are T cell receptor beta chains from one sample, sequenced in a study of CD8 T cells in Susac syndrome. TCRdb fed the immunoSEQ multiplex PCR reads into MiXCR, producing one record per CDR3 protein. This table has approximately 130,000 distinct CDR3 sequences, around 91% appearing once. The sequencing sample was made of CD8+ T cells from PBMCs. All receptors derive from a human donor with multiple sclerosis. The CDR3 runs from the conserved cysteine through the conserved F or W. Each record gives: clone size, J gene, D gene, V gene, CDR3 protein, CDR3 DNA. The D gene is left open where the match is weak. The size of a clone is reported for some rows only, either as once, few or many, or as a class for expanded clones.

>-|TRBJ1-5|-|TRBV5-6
CASSLRDSNQPQHF
TGTGCCAGCAGCTTACGGGACAGCAATCAGCCCCAGCATTTT
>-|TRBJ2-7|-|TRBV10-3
CAISDMTATEGHEQYF
TGTGCCATCAGTGATATGACGGCTACAGAAGGTCACGAGCAGTACTTC
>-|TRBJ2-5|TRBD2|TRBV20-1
CSAAGQPGLHDPQYF
TGCAGTGCAGCAGGGCAGCCGGGACTACACGATCCCCAGTACTTC
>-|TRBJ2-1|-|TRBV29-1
CSVEGEGSSYNEQFF
TGCAGCGTTGAAGGAGAGGGGAGCTCCTACAATGAGCAGTTCTTC
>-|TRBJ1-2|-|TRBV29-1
CSVPDFLYGYTF
TGCAGCGTTCCCGACTTTCTCTATGGCTACACCTTC
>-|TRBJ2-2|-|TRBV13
CASSSHPVGELFF
TGTGCCAGCAGCTCGCACCCAGTCGGGGAGCTGTTTTTT
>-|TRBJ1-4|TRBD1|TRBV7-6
CASSLDREGTNEKLFF
TGTGCCAGCAGCTTGGACAGGGAGGGAACTAATGAAAAACTGTTTTTT
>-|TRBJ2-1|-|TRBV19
CAVQAVHEQFF
TGTGCCGTCCAGGCTGTCCATGAGCAGTTCTTC
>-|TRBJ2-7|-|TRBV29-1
CSVDLGLGDEQYF
TGCAGCGTTGACCTGGGCCTCGGGGACGAGCAGTACTTC
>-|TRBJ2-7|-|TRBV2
CASSEAGGGYEQYF
TGTGCCAGCAGTGAAGCAGGGGGAGGCTACGAGCAGTACTTC
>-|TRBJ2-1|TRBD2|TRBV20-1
CSAPGLAGYNEQFF
TGCAGTGCTCCCGGACTAGCGGGGTACAATGAGCAGTTCTTC
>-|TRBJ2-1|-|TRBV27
CASSMEFWNEQFF
TGTGCCAGCAGCATGGAGTTTTGGAATGAGCAGTTCTTC
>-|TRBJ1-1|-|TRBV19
CASKTGVNTEAFF
TGTGCCAGTAAAACGGGAGTGAACACTGAAGCTTTCTTT
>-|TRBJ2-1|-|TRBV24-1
CATSEIGSNNEQFF
TGTGCCACCAGTGAAATTGGATCTAACAATGAGCAGTTCTTC
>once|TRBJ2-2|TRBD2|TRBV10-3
CAISETTRTSGTNTGELFF
TGTGCCATCAGTGAGACCACCAGGACTAGCGGGACGAACACCGGGGAGCTGTTTTTT
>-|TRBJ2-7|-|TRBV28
CASSSLHEQYF
TGTGCCAGCAGTTCCCTCCACGAGCAGTACTTC
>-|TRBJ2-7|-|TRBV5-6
CASSLMSGRYEQYF
TGTGCCAGCAGCTTGATGTCAGGACGCTACGAGCAGTACTTC
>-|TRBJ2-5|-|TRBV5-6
CASTHWEWDLQETQYF
TGTGCCAGCACCCATTGGGAATGGGATCTCCAAGAGACCCAGTACTTC